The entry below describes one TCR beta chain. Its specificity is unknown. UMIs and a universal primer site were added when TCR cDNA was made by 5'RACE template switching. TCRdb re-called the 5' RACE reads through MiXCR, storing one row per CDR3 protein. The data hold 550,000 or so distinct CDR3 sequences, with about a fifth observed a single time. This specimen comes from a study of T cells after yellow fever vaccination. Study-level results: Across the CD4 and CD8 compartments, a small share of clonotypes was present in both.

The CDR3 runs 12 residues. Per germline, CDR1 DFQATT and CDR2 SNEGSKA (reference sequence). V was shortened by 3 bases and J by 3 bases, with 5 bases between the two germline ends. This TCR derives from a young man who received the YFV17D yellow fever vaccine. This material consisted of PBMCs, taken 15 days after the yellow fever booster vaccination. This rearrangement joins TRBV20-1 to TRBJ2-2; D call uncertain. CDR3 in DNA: TGCAGTGCTAGTGGAGACACCGGGGAGCTGTTTTTT. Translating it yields CSASGDTGELFF.